One TCR beta chain is described in this entry. The antigen remains undetermined. The CDR3 has 16 amino acids. CDR1 is MGHRA and CDR2 is YSYEKL in the germline V gene. V lost 1 base, J lost 2 bases, and 12 bases lay in between. Sequencing was performed with immunoSEQ multiplex PCR; in TCRdb, only in-frame clones are kept and a portion is missing. The table lists tens of thousands of clones, roughly 90% of them singletons. Prior autoimmune disease or systemic immunosuppression barred patients. These data originate in a study of OX40 agonist ivuxolimab in advanced cancers. Study-wide points: Both blood CD4+ and CD8+ T cells showed clonal growth by week 6 at 0.1 to 3.0 mg/kg. Relative to CD4+ cells, CD8+ T cells on average had more expanded clones.

This chain connects TRBV4-1 to TRBJ1-5; D possibly corresponds to TRBD1 (6 bases). The material sequenced was CD4+ or CD8+ T cells sorted from blood, taken in a trial of the OX40 agonist ivuxolimab. The sequence was obtained from an adult with an advanced solid tumor such as melanoma, head and neck, liver or kidney cancer. The CDR3 loop reads CASSQGGGERNQPQHF. In DNA, the CDR3 is TGCGCCAGCAGCCAAGGCGGGGGCGAGCGCAATCAGCCCCAGCATTTT.